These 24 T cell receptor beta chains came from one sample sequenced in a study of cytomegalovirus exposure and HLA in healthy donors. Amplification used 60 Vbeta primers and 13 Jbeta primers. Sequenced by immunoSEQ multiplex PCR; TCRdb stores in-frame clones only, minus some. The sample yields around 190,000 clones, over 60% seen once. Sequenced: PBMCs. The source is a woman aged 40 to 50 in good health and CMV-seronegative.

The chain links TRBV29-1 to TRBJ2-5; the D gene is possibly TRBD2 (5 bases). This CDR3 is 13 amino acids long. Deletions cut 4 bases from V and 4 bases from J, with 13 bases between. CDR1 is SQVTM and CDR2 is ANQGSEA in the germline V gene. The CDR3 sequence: CSVARGVVETQYF. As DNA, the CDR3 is TGCAGCGTTGCACGGGGAGTCGTAGAGACCCAGTACTTC.

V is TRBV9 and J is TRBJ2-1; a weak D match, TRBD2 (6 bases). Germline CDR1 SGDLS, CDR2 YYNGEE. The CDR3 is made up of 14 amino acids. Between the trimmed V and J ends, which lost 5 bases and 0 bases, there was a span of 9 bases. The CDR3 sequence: CASRRGSSYNEQFF. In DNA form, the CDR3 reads TGTGCCAGCAGGCGGGGTAGCTCCTACAATGAGCAGTTCTTC.

This CDR3 reads CASSLGSRMQNGYTF. Written as DNA, the CDR3 is TGTGCCAGCAGCTTAGGGAGCCGGATGCAAAATGGCTACACCTTC. The J gene is TRBJ1-2, the V gene TRBV7-2, with no clear D. The CDR3 has 15 residues. V lost 1 base and J lost 6, with 15 bases in between. CDR1 and CDR2 (germline): SGHTA, FQGNSA.

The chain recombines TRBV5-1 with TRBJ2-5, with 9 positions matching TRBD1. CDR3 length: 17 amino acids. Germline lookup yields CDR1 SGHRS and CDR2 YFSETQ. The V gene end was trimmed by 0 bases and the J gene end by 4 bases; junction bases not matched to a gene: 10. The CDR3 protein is CASSLDPGQGGGETQYF. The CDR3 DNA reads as TGCGCCAGCAGCTTGGACCCGGGACAGGGAGGGGGAGAGACCCAGTACTTC.

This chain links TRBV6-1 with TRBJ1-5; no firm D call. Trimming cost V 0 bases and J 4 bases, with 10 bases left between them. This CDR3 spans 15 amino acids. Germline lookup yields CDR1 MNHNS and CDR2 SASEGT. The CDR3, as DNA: TGTGCCAGCAGTGAAGCTGCGGGAGGGAATCAGCCCCAGCATTTT. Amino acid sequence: CASSEAAGGNQPQHF.

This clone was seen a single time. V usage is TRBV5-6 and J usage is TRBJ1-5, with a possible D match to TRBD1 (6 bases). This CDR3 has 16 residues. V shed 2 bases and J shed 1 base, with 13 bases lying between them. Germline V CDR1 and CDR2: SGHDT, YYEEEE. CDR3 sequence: CASSFFMGASNQPQHF. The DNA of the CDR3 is TGTGCCAGCAGCTTCTTCATGGGGGCCAGCAATCAGCCCCAGCATTTT.

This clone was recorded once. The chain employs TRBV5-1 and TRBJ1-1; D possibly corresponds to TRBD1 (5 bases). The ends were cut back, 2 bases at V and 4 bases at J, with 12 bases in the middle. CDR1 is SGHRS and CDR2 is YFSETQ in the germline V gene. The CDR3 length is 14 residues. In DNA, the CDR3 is TGCGCCAGCAGCTTACCTACAGGCACCACTGAAGCTTTCTTT. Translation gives CASSLPTGTTEAFF.

CDR3 bases: TGTGCCAGCAGCTTAGATCGTCGTACCGGGGAGCTGTTTTTT. Its translation: CASSLDRRTGELFF. The rearrangement uses TRBV11-2 and TRBJ2-2; D is unclear. Trimming pared 0 bases from V and 5 bases from J, leaving 7 bases between. Germline V gene data show CDR1 as SGHAT and CDR2 as FQNNGV. CDR3 size: 14 residues.

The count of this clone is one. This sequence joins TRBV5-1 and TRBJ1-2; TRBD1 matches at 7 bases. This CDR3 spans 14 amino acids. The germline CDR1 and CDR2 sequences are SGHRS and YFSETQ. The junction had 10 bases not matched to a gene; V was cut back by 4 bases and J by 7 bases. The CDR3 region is CASSPSGGGRGYTF. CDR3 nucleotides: TGCGCCAGCAGCCCATCGGGAGGGGGCCGTGGCTACACCTTC. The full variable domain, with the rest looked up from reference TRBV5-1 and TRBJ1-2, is KAGVTQTPRYLIKTRGQQVTLSCSPISGHRSVSWYQQTPGQGLQFLFEYFSETQRNKGNFPGRFSGRQFSNSRSEMNVSTLELGDSALYLCASSPSGGGRGYTFGSGTRLTVV.

The CDR3 reads CASSEYGQGLYEQYF. Written as DNA, the CDR3 is TGTGCCAGCAGTGAATATGGACAGGGGCTCTACGAGCAGTACTTC. The chain carries TRBV25-1 and TRBJ2-7; 9 nucleotides align to TRBD1. J gave up 3 bases and V 0 bases, and 3 bases lay outside the gene matches. Germline V gene lookup returns CDR1 MGHDK and CDR2 SYGVNS. The CDR3 extends over 15 amino acids.

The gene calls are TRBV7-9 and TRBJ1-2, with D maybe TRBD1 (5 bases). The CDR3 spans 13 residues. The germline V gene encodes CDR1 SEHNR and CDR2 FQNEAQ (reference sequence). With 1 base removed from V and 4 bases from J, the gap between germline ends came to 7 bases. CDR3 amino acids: CASSLEGAYGYTF. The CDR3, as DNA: TGTGCCAGCAGCTTAGAAGGGGCCTATGGCTACACCTTC. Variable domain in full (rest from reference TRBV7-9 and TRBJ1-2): DTGVSQNPRHKITKRGQNVTFRCDPISEHNRLYWYRQTLGQGPEFLTYFQNEAQLEKSRLLSDRFSAERPKGSFSTLEIQRTEQGDSAMYLCASSLEGAYGYTFGSGTRLTVV.

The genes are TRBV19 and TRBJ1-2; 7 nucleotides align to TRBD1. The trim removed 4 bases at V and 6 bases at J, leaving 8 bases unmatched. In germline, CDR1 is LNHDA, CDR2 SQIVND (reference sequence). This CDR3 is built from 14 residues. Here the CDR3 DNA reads TGTGCCAGTAGTACCACAAACAGGGGCGATGGCTACACCTTC. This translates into CASSTTNRGDGYTF.

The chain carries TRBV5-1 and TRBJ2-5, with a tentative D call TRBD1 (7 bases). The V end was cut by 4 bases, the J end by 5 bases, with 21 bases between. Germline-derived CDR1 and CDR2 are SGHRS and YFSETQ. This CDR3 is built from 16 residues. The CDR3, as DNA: TGCGCCAGCAGCAAGGGGGCAAACCCCGCGGGGGAGACCCAGTACTTC. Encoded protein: CASSKGANPAGETQYF.

The DNA of the CDR3 is TGTGCCAGCAGCTTGGCAGGGTACTCCTACAATGAGCAGTTCTTC. It is translated as CASSLAGYSYNEQFF. The rearrangement uses TRBV5-8 and TRBJ2-1, with D possibly matching TRBD1 (5 bases). This CDR3 has 15 residues. Germline lookup yields CDR1 SGHTS and CDR2 YDEGEE. V was clipped by 0 bases and J by 0 bases, with 7 bases between them.

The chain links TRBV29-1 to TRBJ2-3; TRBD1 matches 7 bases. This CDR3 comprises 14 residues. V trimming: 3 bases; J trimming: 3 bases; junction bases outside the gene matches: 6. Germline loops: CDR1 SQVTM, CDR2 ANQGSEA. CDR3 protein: CSVERGPRTDTQYF. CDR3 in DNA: TGCAGCGTTGAGAGGGGGCCTCGGACAGATACGCAGTATTTT.

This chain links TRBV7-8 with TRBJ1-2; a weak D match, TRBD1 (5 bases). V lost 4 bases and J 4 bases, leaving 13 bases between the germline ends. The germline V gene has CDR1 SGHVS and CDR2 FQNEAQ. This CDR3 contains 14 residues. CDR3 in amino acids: CASSSAGSRYGYTF. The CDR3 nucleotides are TGTGCCAGCAGCTCAGCAGGGAGTCGCTATGGCTACACCTTC.

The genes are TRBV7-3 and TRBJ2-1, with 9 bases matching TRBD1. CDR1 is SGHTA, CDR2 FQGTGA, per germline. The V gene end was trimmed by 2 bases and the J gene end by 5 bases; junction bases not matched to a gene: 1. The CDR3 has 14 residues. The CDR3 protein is CASSLGTGNNEQFF. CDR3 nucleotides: TGTGCCAGCAGCTTAGGGACAGGGAACAATGAGCAGTTCTTC.

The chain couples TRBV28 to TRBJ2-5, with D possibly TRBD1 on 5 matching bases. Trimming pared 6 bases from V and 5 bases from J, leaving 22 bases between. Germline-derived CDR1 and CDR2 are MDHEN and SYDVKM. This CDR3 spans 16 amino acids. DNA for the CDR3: TGTGCCAGCAGCCCTAATCTCCCAGGACACGGGGAGACCCAGTACTTC. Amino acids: CASSPNLPGHGETQYF.

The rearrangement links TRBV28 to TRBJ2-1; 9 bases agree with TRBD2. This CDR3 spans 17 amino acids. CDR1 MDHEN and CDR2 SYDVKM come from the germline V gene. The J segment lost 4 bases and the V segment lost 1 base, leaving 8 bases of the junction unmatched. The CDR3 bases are TGTGCCAGCAGTTTATATTCTAGCGGGACCCGTTACAATGAGCAGTTCTTC. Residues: CASSLYSSGTRYNEQFF.

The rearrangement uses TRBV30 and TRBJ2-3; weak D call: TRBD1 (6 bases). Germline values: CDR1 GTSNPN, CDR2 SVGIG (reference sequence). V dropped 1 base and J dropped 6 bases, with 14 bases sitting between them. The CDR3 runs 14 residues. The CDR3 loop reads CAWSEVGARDTQYF. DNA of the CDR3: TGTGCCTGGAGTGAAGTGGGGGCAAGGGATACGCAGTATTTT.

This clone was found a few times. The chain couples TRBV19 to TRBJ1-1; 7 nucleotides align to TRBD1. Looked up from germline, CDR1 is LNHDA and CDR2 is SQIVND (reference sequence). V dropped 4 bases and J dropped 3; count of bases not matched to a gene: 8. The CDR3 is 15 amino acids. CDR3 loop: CASSTRQGIDTEAFF. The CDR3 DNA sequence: TGTGCCAGTAGTACTCGACAGGGTATTGACACTGAAGCTTTCTTT.

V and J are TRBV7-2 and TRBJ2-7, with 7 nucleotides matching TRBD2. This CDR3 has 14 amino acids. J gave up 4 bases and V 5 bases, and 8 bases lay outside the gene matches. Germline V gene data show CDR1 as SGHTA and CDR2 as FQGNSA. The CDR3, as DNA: TGTGCCAGCAGCCTCAAATGGACTAGTTACGAGCAGTACTTC. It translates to CASSLKWTSYEQYF.

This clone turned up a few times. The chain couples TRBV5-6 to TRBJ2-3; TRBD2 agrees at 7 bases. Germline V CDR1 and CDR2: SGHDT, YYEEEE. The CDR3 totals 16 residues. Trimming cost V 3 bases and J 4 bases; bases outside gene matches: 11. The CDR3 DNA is TGTGCCAGCAGCTGGGGGGGGTATGGAGCACCAGATACGCAGTATTTT. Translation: CASSWGGYGAPDTQYF.

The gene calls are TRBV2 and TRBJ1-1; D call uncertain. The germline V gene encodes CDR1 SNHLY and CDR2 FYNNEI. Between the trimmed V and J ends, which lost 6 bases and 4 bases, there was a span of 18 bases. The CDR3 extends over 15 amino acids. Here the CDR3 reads CASRPEVALGTEAFF. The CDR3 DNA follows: TGTGCCAGCAGACCCGAGGTCGCGCTGGGCACTGAAGCTTTCTTT. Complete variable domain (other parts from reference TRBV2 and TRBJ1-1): EPEVTQTPSHQVTQMGQEVILRCVPISNHLYFYWYRQILGQKVEFLVSFYNNEISEKSEIFDDQFSVERPDGSNFTLKIRSTKLEDSAMYFCASRPEVALGTEAFFGQGTRLTVV.